This TCR beta chain was captured in a study of cytomegalovirus exposure and HLA in healthy donors. Study conclusions and caveats: There were several of the most significant clusters that appeared linked to common viral pathogens in a later analysis. Generally TCR sequences proved uncommon, though certain public TCRs appeared in numerous donors. Serostatus for CMV was the only available immune exposure information. After further analysis at a later stage, 16,951 TCR beta sequences were associated with HLA alleles at 0.05 false discovery rate.

The CDR3 spans 14 residues. In germline, CDR1 is GTSNPN, CDR2 SVGIG (reference sequence). J was trimmed by 1 base and V by 3 bases; bases with no gene match: 2. Note on this clone: The antigen is undetermined.

The PCR contained 60 Vbeta and 13 Jbeta primers. This table comes from immunoSEQ multiplex PCR, and its TCRdb copy is limited to in-frame clones, with some not included. The table for this sample gives 140,000 to 150,000 clones. The TCR was taken from a male donor in good health and CMV-seronegative. The sequencing sample was made of PBMCs. The chain joins TRBV30 to TRBJ2-2; 7 bases align to TRBD2. The DNA for the CDR3 is TGTGCCTGGAGGCCTAGCGGGAACACCGGGGAGCTGTTTTTT. It codes for CAWRPSGNTGELFF.